Below, one T cell receptor (beta chain) is given with its context. Its antigen is unidentified. Germline is not matched at one junction end, which may reflect a read error. CDR3 length: 15 residues. CDR1 is SGHTA and CDR2 is FQGNSA in the germline V gene. This entry is derived from a study of T cells in Graves' hyperthyroidism and ophthalmopathy. Whole-study context: Blood from the periphery was taken at initial diagnosis, before any treatment.

Notes on the study in general: Most clonotypes that expanded in the thyroid above 0.001 also showed up in blood. Separating ophthalmopathy from stable hyperthyroidism was achieved by a 13 V-J model.

Template material for amplifying TCR beta CDR3 regions consisted of RNA transcripts. HTBI primers were used for first-round RT-PCR of the TCR CDR3. Each CDR3 protein is one row after TCRdb ran MiXCR on the multiplex PCR reads. The sample has approximately 640,000 distinct CDR3 sequences, 15% to 20% seen once; the top ten hold roughly a sixth. This clonotype was sampled from a man aged 45 to 65 with Graves' hyperthyroidism. This chain uses TRBV7-2 with TRBJ2-7, with 7 bases fitting TRBD1. The sequencing sample was made of blood. The CDR3 reads CACSLGGRAPYEQYF. For the CDR3, the DNA is TGTGCCTGCAGCTTAGGGGGCAGGGCCCCCTACGAGCAGTACTTC.